The source of this T cell receptor beta chain is a study of cytomegalovirus exposure and HLA in healthy donors. The study ran its PCR with 60 Vbeta and 13 Jbeta primers. Sequenced by immunoSEQ multiplex PCR; TCRdb stores in-frame clones only, minus some. This table holds around 110,000 clones, 9.5% found once. V dropped 9 bases and J dropped 0 bases, with 15 bases sitting between them. This CDR3 contains 15 residues. The germline V gene has CDR1 LNHDA and CDR2 SQIVND (reference sequence). Participants comprised healthy donors of bone marrow. This TCR derives from a man younger than 45 in good health and CMV-seronegative. This chain connects TRBV19 to TRBJ1-5, with D tentatively TRBD1 (5 bases). Material: PBMCs. In DNA, the CDR3 is TGTGCCAGCAGAACCCAGGGAATTAGCAATCAGCCCCAGCATTTT. Residues: CASRTQGISNQPQHF.